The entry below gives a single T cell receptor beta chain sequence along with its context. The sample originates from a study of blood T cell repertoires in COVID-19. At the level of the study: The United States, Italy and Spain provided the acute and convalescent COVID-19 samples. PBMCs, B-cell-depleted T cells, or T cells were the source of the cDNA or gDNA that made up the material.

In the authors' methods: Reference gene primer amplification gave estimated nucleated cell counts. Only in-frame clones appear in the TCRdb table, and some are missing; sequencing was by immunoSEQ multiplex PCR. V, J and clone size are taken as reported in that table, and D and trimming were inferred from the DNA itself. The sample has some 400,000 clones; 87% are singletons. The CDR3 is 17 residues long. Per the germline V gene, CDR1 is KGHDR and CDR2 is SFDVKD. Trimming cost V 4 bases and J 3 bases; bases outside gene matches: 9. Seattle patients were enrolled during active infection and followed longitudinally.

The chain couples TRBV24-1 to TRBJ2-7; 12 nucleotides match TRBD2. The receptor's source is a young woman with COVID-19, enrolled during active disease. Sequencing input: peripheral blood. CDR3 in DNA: TGTGCCACCAGTGACCCTAGCGGGAGGGCCCCTTTCTACGAGCAGTACTTC. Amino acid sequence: CATSDPSGRAPFYEQYF.